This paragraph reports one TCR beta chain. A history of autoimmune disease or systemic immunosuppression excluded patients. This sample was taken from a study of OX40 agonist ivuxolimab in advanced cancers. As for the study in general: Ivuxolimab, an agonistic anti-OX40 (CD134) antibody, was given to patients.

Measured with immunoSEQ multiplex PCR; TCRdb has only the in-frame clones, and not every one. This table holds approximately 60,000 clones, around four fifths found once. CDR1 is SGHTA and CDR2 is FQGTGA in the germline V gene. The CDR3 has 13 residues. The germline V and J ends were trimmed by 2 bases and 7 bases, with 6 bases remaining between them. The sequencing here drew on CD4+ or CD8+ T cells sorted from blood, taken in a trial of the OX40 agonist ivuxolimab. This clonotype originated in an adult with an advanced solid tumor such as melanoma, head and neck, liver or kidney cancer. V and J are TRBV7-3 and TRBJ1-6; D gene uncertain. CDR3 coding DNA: TGTGCCAGCAGCTTATTCAAGAATTCACCCCTCCACTTT. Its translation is CASSLFKNSPLHF. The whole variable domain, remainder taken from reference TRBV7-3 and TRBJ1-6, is GAGVSQTPSNKVTEKGKYVELRCDPISGHTALYWYRQSLGQGPEFLIYFQGTGAADDSGLPNDRFFAVRPEGSVSTLKIQRTERGDSAVYLCASSLFKNSPLHFGNGTRLTVT.